One sample yielded the 23 T cell receptor beta chains listed below, sequenced in a study of radiation and T cells in renal cell carcinoma. Time point here: blood 2 weeks post-SBRT. Treatment indicated: 15 Gy SBRT to primary tumor, nephrectomy 4 weeks later. The method was immunoSEQ multiplex PCR; TCRdb's version includes in-frame clones alone and lacks a portion of them. The table includes approximately 75,000 clones, roughly 80% detected once. The sample in question was blood, obtained from a patient whose treatment included radiotherapy and nephrectomy. The receptors stem from a man in his sixties with renal cell carcinoma.

This clone was detected only once. V and J are TRBV6-5 and TRBJ1-1, with D uncertain. The length of the CDR3 is 16 residues. V lost 2 bases and J lost 1, with 14 bases in between. Germline values: CDR1 MNHEY, CDR2 SVGAGI. This chain's CDR3 is CASSYLVSLSNTEAFF. The CDR3 region has the DNA TGTGCCAGCAGTTACCTGGTTAGCCTTTCGAACACTGAAGCTTTCTTT.

The rearrangement uses TRBV5-6 and TRBJ1-5, with D possibly TRBD1 on 6 matching bases. CDR3 size: 13 residues. Trimming removed 0 bases at V and 13 bases at J, with 14 bases between. The germline CDR1 and CDR2 sequences are SGHDT and YYEEEE. For the CDR3, the DNA is TGTGCCAGCAGCTTGGGGACAGCCCCAATGCAGCATTTT. This sequence encodes CASSLGTAPMQHF.

The chain carries TRBV5-1 and TRBJ2-2; no clear D gene. Trimming shortened V by 6 bases and J by 2 bases, and 11 bases separated the two germline ends. Germline CDR1 SGHRS, CDR2 YFSETQ. The CDR3 loop spans 14 amino acids. CDR3 residues: CASKISGNTGELFF. The CDR3 coding sequence is TGCGCCAGCAAAATCTCGGGCAACACCGGGGAGCTGTTTTTT.

V gene TRBV28 combines with J gene TRBJ2-7; 9 bases align to TRBD1. Germline loops: CDR1 MDHEN, CDR2 SYDVKM. The CDR3 extends over 13 amino acids. Losses at the gene ends were 7 bases for V and 6 bases for J; bases not matched to a gene: 7. The CDR3 reads CASKTGGVGEQYF. The CDR3 region has the DNA TGTGCCAGCAAGACAGGGGGGGTGGGCGAGCAGTACTTC.

About this clone itself: Different DNA sequences within this sample yield the same CDR3. The J gene is TRBJ2-1, the V gene TRBV19; D call uncertain. The germline CDR1 and CDR2 sequences are LNHDA and SQIVND (reference sequence). Trimming took 3 bases from V and 2 from J, leaving 2 bases between them. This CDR3 contains 12 residues. The CDR3 region is CASSIAYNEQFF. The CDR3 nucleotides are TGTGCCAGTAGTATCGCCTACAATGAGCAGTTCTTC.

The chain uses TRBV5-1 and TRBJ2-2, with TRBD2 matching 7 bases. The V segment lost 0 bases and the J segment 3 bases; nucleotides outside the gene matches: 5. Germline V gene sequence: CDR1 SGHRS, CDR2 YFSETQ. The CDR3 totals 16 residues. The CDR3 sequence: CASSLDAGADTGELFF. The DNA of the CDR3 is TGCGCCAGCAGCTTGGACGCGGGAGCGGACACCGGGGAGCTGTTTTTT.

This sequence joins TRBV7-2 and TRBJ2-7; D is ambiguous. Trimming removed 7 bases at V and 0 bases at J, with 13 bases between. The germline V gene encodes CDR1 SGHTA and CDR2 FQGNSA. This CDR3 has 14 residues. CDR3 protein: CASTRDGASYEQYF. The CDR3 coding sequence is TGTGCCAGCACCAGAGACGGCGCCTCCTACGAGCAGTACTTC.

The chain links TRBV19 to TRBJ1-5; no definite D call. In germline, CDR1 is LNHDA, CDR2 SQIVND (reference sequence). This CDR3 has 13 amino acids. Trimming removed 5 bases from V and 5 bases from J, with 10 bases in between. CDR3 region: CASSLGLDQPQHF. The CDR3 DNA follows: TGTGCCAGTAGTCTAGGGTTGGATCAGCCCCAGCATTTT.

The chain has TRBV7-9 and TRBJ2-1, with D possibly TRBD2 on 6 matching bases. V was pared by 6 bases and J by 7 bases, with 19 bases between. This CDR3 is built from 15 residues. Germline V gives CDR1 SEHNR, CDR2 FQNEAQ (reference sequence). The CDR3 loop is CASSPAGTLRNEQFF. The CDR3 DNA is TGTGCCAGCAGTCCGGCCGGGACTCTCCGAAATGAGCAGTTCTTC.

The V and J genes are TRBV2 and TRBJ2-5; possibly TRBD1 for D (5 bases). This CDR3 region has 14 residues. The germline CDR1 and CDR2 sequences are SNHLY and FYNNEI. V lost 5 bases, J lost 2 bases, and 12 bases lay in between. The CDR3 nucleotides read TGTGCCAGCAGTCGTCGACAGTCGCAAGAGACCCAGTACTTC. It is translated as CASSRRQSQETQYF.

The chain combines TRBV19 with TRBJ2-7, with TRBD2 as a possible D gene (5 bases). The CDR3 runs to 13 residues. Trimming cost V 3 bases and J 2 bases, with 8 bases left between them. CDR1 is LNHDA, CDR2 SQIVND, per germline (reference sequence). The CDR3 nucleotides read TGTGCCAGTAGTATGGCGGGTGCCTACGAGCAGTACTTC. Encoded protein: CASSMAGAYEQYF.

Here the CDR3 reads CASSSDFGELFF. The DNA of the CDR3 is TGTGCCAGCAGCTCTGACTTCGGGGAGCTGTTTTTT. The genes are TRBV7-9 and TRBJ2-2, with no clear D. The CDR3 has 12 residues. Germline CDR1 reads SEHNR; CDR2 reads FQNEAQ (reference sequence). V shed 4 bases and J shed 7 bases, with 7 bases lying between them.

The CDR3 nucleotides read TGCGCCAGCAGCTTGGGGAGCCTCCTCTACAATGAGCAGTTCTTC. This translates into CASSLGSLLYNEQFF. The chain joins TRBV5-1 to TRBJ2-1; D unresolved. The CDR3 is 15 amino acids. Germline-derived CDR1 and CDR2 are SGHRS and YFSETQ. The V gene lost 0 bases and the J gene lost 3 bases, with 10 bases spanning the gap.

This chain connects TRBV18 to TRBJ1-3; possible D gene TRBD1, 5 bases. Trimming stripped 3 bases from V and 0 bases from J, with 18 bases between. This CDR3 is 18 amino acids long. Germline V gene sequence: CDR1 KGHSH, CDR2 LQKENI. CDR3 in DNA: TGTGCCAGCTCACCGGTACAGTTTGGTAGGGGCTCTGGAAACACCATATATTTT. It translates to CASSPVQFGRGSGNTIYF.

V is TRBV27 and J is TRBJ2-7; D remains ambiguous. The CDR3 totals 13 residues. The germline V and J ends were trimmed by 4 bases and 6 bases, with 13 bases remaining between them. Looked up from germline, CDR1 is MNHEY and CDR2 is SMNVEV (reference sequence). For the CDR3, the DNA is TGTGCCAGCAGTTCGCCTTGGGGTGGCGAGCAGTACTTC. Translated, it gives CASSSPWGGEQYF.

This clone has a single count. The chain uses TRBV19 and TRBJ2-7; possible D gene TRBD2, 5 bases. V shed 4 bases and J shed 2 bases, with 12 bases lying between them. The length of the CDR3 is 14 residues. CDR1 is LNHDA, CDR2 SQIVND, per germline (reference sequence). Here the CDR3 reads CASSKAGRTYEQYF. The CDR3 region has the DNA TGTGCCAGTAGTAAGGCGGGCCGAACCTACGAGCAGTACTTC.

This clone was recorded a few times. The chain combines TRBV28 with TRBJ1-2; 7 nucleotides agree with TRBD1. Germline V gives CDR1 MDHEN, CDR2 SYDVKM. V shed 6 bases and J 2 bases; nucleotides not matched to a gene: 3. The CDR3 length is 13 residues. Written as DNA, the CDR3 is TGTGCCAGCAGGTCGACAGGGAACTATGGCTACACCTTC. It codes for CASRSTGNYGYTF.

The chain is built from TRBV6-6 and TRBJ2-2; 9 bases fit TRBD1. The germline V gene has CDR1 MNHNY and CDR2 SVGAGI (reference sequence). V was clipped by 4 bases and J by 6 bases; unmatched bases: 6. This CDR3 region has 15 residues. DNA for the CDR3: TGTGCCAGCAGTTTCTCCTACAGGGGGCCCGGGGAGCTGTTTTTT. Its protein product is CASSFSYRGPGELFF.

In this sample, this clone turned up a few times. The rearrangement uses TRBV18 and TRBJ1-1; TRBD1 matches at 11 bases. The V and J ends lost 3 bases and 6 bases, in that order; junction bases with no gene match: 0. This CDR3 has 13 amino acids. Germline CDR1 KGHSH, CDR2 LQKENI. The CDR3 reads CASSPGQGAEAFF. The CDR3 bases are TGTGCCAGCTCACCGGGACAGGGGGCTGAAGCTTTCTTT.

The CDR3 DNA sequence: TGTGCCAGCAGAGGACTAGCGGGAAGTAGGGACATTCAGTACTTC. Its translation: CASRGLAGSRDIQYF. V is TRBV28 and J is TRBJ2-4, with 12 bases aligning to TRBD2. This CDR3 comprises 15 residues. The germline V gene has CDR1 MDHEN and CDR2 SYDVKM. V gave up 6 bases and J gave up 8 bases; unmatched junction bases: 8.

V usage is TRBV19 and J usage is TRBJ2-1; 8 bases match TRBD1. The trim removed 0 bases at V and 8 bases at J, leaving 12 bases unmatched. CDR1 and CDR2 (germline): LNHDA, SQIVND (reference sequence). This CDR3 is built from 17 residues. Here the CDR3 DNA reads TGTGCCAGTAGTATAGACCCTTCCGGGACAGGATGGGATGAGCAGTTCTTC. Its protein product is CASSIDPSGTGWDEQFF.

This clone was seen more than once but under ten times. The V call is TRBV6-5, the J call TRBJ1-3; D ambiguous. The CDR3 is 14 residues long. Germline lookup yields CDR1 MNHEY and CDR2 SVGAGI. Trimming left V 2 bases short and J 2 bases short, with 7 bases between. This CDR3 is CASSYMGAGNTIYF. In nucleotides, the CDR3 is TGTGCCAGCAGTTACATGGGTGCTGGAAACACCATATATTTT.

V and J are TRBV28 and TRBJ2-7; D is undetermined. Germline lookup yields CDR1 MDHEN and CDR2 SYDVKM. This CDR3 is 12 amino acids long. V shed 2 bases and J shed 6 bases, with 8 bases lying between them. The CDR3 reads CASSLEWGEQYF. DNA for the CDR3: TGTGCCAGCAGTTTAGAGTGGGGCGAGCAGTACTTC.